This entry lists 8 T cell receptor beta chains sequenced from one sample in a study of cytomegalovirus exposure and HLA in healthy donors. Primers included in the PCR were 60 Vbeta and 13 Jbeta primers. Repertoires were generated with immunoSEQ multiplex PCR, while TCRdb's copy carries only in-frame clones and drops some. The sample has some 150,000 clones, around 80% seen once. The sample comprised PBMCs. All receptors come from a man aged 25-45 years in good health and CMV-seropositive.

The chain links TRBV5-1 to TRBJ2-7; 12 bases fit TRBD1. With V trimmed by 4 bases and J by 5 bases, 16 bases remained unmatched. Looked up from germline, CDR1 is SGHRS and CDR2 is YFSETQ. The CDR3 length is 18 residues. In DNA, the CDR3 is TGCGCCAGCAGCACCCCTCCGGGACAGGGGGCCCGGGGGAACGAGCAGTACTTC. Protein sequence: CASSTPPGQGARGNEQYF. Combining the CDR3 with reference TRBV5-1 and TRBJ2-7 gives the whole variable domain KAGVTQTPRYLIKTRGQQVTLSCSPISGHRSVSWYQQTPGQGLQFLFEYFSETQRNKGNFPGRFSGRQFSNSRSEMNVSTLELGDSALYLCASSTPPGQGARGNEQYFGPGTRLTVT.

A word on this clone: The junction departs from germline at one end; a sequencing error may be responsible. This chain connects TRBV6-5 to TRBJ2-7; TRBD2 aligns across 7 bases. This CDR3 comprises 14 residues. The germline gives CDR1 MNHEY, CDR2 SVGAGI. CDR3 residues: CASSYSGGSRPKRF. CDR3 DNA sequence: TGTGCCAGCAGTTACTCCGGCGGGAGTCGTCCCAAACGTTTC.

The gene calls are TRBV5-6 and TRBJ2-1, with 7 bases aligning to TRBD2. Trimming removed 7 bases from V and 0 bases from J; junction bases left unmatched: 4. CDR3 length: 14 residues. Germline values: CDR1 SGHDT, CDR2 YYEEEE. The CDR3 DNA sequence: TGTGCCAGCCTTAGCGGGCGCTCCTACAATGAGCAGTTCTTC. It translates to CASLSGRSYNEQFF.

The CDR3 here is CASRQNLAGGPFGQFF. The CDR3 region has the DNA TGCGCCAGCAGGCAGAACTTAGCGGGAGGGCCATTCGGGCAGTTCTTC. The chain employs TRBV5-1 and TRBJ2-1; TRBD2 agrees at 11 bases. Germline values: CDR1 SGHRS, CDR2 YFSETQ. This CDR3 comprises 16 residues. With 5 bases clipped from V and 12 bases from J, the junction kept 16 bases outside the gene matches. The whole variable domain, filled in from reference TRBV5-1 and TRBJ2-1, reads KAGVTQTPRYLIKTRGQQVTLSCSPISGHRSVSWYQQTPGQGLQFLFEYFSETQRNKGNFPGRFSGRQFSNSRSEMNVSTLELGDSALYLCASRQNLAGGPFGQFFGPGTRLTVL.

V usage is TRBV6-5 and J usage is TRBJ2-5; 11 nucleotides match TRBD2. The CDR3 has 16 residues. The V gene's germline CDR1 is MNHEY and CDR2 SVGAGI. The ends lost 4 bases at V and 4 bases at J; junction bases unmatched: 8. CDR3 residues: CASSSLRTSGLETQYF. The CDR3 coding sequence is TGTGCCAGCAGTTCTCTCCGGACTAGCGGGTTAGAGACCCAGTACTTC.

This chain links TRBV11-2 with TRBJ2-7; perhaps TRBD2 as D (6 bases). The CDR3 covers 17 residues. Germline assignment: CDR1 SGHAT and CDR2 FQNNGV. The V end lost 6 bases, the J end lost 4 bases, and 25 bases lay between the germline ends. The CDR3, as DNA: TGTGCCAGCAGTATAGCCCCGGACCCGGGACTTAAATACGAGCAGTACTTC. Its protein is CASSIAPDPGLKYEQYF.

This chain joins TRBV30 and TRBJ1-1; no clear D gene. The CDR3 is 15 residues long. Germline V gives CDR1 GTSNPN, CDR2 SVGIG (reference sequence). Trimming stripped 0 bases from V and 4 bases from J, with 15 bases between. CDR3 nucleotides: TGTGCCTGGAGTGTACGAGGTAGTCTGGGCACTGAAGCTTTCTTT. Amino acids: CAWSVRGSLGTEAFF.

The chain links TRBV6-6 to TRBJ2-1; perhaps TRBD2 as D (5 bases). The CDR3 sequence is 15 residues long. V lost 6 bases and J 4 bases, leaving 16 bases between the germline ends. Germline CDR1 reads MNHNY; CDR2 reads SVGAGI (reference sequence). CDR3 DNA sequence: TGTGCCAGCAGCCGGACTCCTTTGACTTACAATGAGCAGTTCTTC. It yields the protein CASSRTPLTYNEQFF.